This TCR beta chain is drawn from a study of blood T cell repertoires in COVID-19. At the level of the study: Acute and convalescent COVID-19 specimens originated in the United States, Italy and Spain.

Seattle cases were enrolled at active infection and followed longitudinally. Germline assignment: CDR1 LNHDA and CDR2 SQIVND (reference sequence). This CDR3 contains 13 residues. J was trimmed by 9 bases and V by 9 bases; bases with no gene match: 5. As originally analysed: From reference gene primer amplification, estimates of nucleated cell counts were derived. Sequencing used immunoSEQ multiplex PCR; TCRdb keeps in-frame clones, though not all of them. V and J calls and clone size are as listed in that table; D and trimming were resolved from the DNA. The table records 400,000 or so clones, 85% to 90% of them present only once.

This sequence originates from a man aged 18 to 29 with COVID-19, enrolled during active disease. This chain links TRBV19 with TRBJ1-6; 10 positions match TRBD1. The specimen sequenced was peripheral blood. The CDR3 DNA reads TGTGCCAGCAGGGACAGGGGTATTTCACCCCTCCACTTT. Residues: CASRDRGISPLHF.